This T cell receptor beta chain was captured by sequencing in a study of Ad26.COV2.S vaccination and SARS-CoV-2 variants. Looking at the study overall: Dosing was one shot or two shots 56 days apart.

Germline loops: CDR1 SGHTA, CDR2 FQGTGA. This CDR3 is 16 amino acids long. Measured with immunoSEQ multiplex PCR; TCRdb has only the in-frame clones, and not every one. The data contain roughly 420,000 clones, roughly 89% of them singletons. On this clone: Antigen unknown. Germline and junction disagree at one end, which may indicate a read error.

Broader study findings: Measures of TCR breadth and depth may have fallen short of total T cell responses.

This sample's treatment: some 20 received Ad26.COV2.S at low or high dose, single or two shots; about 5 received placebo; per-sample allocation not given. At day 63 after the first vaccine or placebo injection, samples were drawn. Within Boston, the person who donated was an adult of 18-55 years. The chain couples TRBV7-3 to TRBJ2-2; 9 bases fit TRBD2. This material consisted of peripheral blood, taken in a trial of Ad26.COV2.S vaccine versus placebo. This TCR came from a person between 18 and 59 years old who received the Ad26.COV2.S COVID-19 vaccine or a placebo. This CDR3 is CASSPYSSGNAGELFF. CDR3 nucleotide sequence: TGTGCCAGCAGCCCCTATTCTAGCGGGAACGCCGGGGAGCTGTTTTTT.